This T cell receptor (beta chain) was obtained from a study of shared clonotypes between healthy human individuals. Across the whole study: Ranging from 18 to 49 in age, donors were a couple of women and a few men.

For this clone: Its antigen is unknown.

Evenly divided among several immunoSEQ plates was the genomic DNA of each subset. The DNA input per sorted-subset replicate PCR was about 220 ng, corresponding to some 30,000 T cell genomes. Measured with immunoSEQ multiplex PCR; TCRdb has only the in-frame clones, and not every one. The repertoire holds about 580,000 clones, 98% seen once, with 0.3% in the top ten. The CDR3 covers 16 residues. Deletions cut 8 bases from V and 4 bases from J, with 21 bases between. CDR1 MNHNY and CDR2 SVGAGI come from the germline V gene (reference sequence). It was CD45RO-negative cells, positively selected for CCR7, that made up naive CD8 cells, with terminally differentiated effector memory CD45RA+ cells excluded. General study points: Some naive CD4 clonotypes, about 5%, turned up in common across four donors.

The receptor's source is a man younger than 40 in good health. Source material: naive CD8+ T cells sorted from blood. The chain links TRBV6-6 to TRBJ1-3; D call uncertain. The DNA for the CDR3 is TGTGCCAGCGGTCTGACTCACCAACCCTCCGGAAACACCATATATTTT. Its protein product is CASGLTHQPSGNTIYF.